This T cell receptor beta chain was documented in a study of PD-1 blockade in mismatch repair-deficient tumors. Study results and limitations: Tumor-resident clones, often absent from pretreatment blood, expanded after pembrolizumab and then contracted.

V was clipped by 5 bases and J by 1 base, with 11 bases between them. This CDR3 is built from 14 residues. Per germline, CDR1 PRHDT and CDR2 FYEKMQ (reference sequence). A remark on this clone: Antigen specificity is unknown.

TCRdb keeps only in-frame clones here, not all; method: immunoSEQ multiplex PCR. The repertoire includes 120,000 or so clones, 86% of them detected once, and approximately 13% sits in the top ten. TCRs were sequenced from three patients responding to pembrolizumab. Specimen: peripheral blood, collected 44 weeks after starting pembrolizumab. The TCR sequence derives from an adult with mismatch repair-deficient cancer. The chain employs TRBV13 and TRBJ1-1, with D possibly being TRBD1 (5 bases). The CDR3 reads CASSRGTGNTEAFF. In DNA form, the CDR3 reads TGTGCCAGCAGCCGAGGGACGGGGAACACTGAAGCTTTCTTT.